These 24 T cell receptor beta chains came from one sample sequenced in a study of OX40 agonist ivuxolimab in advanced cancers. Here immunoSEQ multiplex PCR was the method, and the copy in TCRdb shows in-frame clones only, minus some. This sample has 130,000 or so clones; about nine tenths occur once, and the top ten carry approximately 1.1%. The sample was CD4+ or CD8+ T cells sorted from blood, taken in a trial of the OX40 agonist ivuxolimab. Receptor source: an adult with an advanced solid tumor such as melanoma, head and neck, liver or kidney cancer.

The chain combines TRBV5-8 with TRBJ1-1; no reliable D call. Trimming shortened V by 2 bases and J by 3 bases, and 5 bases separated the two germline ends. The CDR3 consists of 12 residues. Germline CDR1 is SGHTS and CDR2 is YDEGEE. Here the CDR3 reads CASSFSYTEAFF. In DNA, the CDR3 is TGTGCCAGCAGCTTTTCCTACACTGAAGCTTTCTTT.

J is TRBJ1-1 and V is TRBV7-2; D possibly corresponds to TRBD1 (6 bases). Per germline, CDR1 SGHTA and CDR2 FQGNSA. The CDR3 extends over 15 amino acids. V dropped 4 bases and J dropped 5 bases, with 17 bases sitting between them. CDR3 region: CASSSRTAPETEAFF. CDR3 DNA sequence: TGTGCCAGCAGCTCTCGGACAGCCCCTGAGACTGAAGCTTTCTTT.

The V gene is TRBV9, the J gene TRBJ1-2; TRBD1 is a possible D gene (6 bases). This CDR3 spans 12 amino acids. The germline CDR1 and CDR2 sequences are SGDLS and YYNGEE. V was pared by 3 bases and J by 7 bases, with 10 bases between. The CDR3: CASSAQGTGYTF. The CDR3 DNA is TGTGCCAGCAGCGCACAGGGTACTGGCTACACCTTC.

This clone was seen more than once but under ten times. This chain links TRBV2 with TRBJ1-5; no definite D call. This CDR3 comprises 14 residues. Per germline, CDR1 SNHLY and CDR2 FYNNEI. V gave up 6 bases and J gave up 4 bases, with 13 bases separating them. The DNA of the CDR3 is TGTGCCAGCAGCCCCGCTCGGGATAATCAGCCCCAGCATTTT. Translated, it gives CASSPARDNQPQHF. Looking up the rest from reference TRBV2 and TRBJ1-5 gives the full variable domain: EPEVTQTPSHQVTQMGQEVILRCVPISNHLYFYWYRQILGQKVEFLVSFYNNEISEKSEIFDDQFSVERPDGSNFTLKIRSTKLEDSAMYFCASSPARDNQPQHFGDGTRLSIL.

This clone was seen a single time. The rearrangement joins TRBV7-9 to TRBJ1-2; TRBD1 agrees at 7 bases. CDR1 SEHNR and CDR2 FQNEAQ come from the germline V gene (reference sequence). V lost 5 bases, J lost 2 bases, and 5 bases stayed unmatched. The CDR3 spans 14 residues. Here the CDR3 DNA reads TGTGCCAGCAGCCGACAGGGCCTGAACTATGGCTACACCTTC. It is translated as CASSRQGLNYGYTF.

V is TRBV28 and J is TRBJ2-7, with a tentative D call TRBD2 (6 bases). Trimming took 5 bases from V and 5 from J, leaving 19 bases between them. Germline values: CDR1 MDHEN, CDR2 SYDVKM. The CDR3 is 15 residues long. CDR3 sequence reads: CASSPVGRSLHEQYF. The CDR3 bases are TGTGCCAGCAGTCCGGTCGGGAGATCCCTCCACGAGCAGTACTTC.

This chain uses TRBV12-5 with TRBJ2-1; perhaps TRBD2 as D (6 bases). This CDR3 has 19 amino acids. With 0 bases removed from V and 0 bases from J, the gap between germline ends came to 18 bases. CDR1 LGHNT and CDR2 FRNRAP come from the germline V gene. CDR3 in DNA: TGTGCTAGTGGTTTGGTACCCATGGGAGGCCGCAGCTCCTACAATGAGCAGTTCTTC. Protein: CASGLVPMGGRSSYNEQFF. Drawing the rest from reference TRBV12-5 and TRBJ2-1, the complete variable domain is DARVTQTPRHKVTEMGQEVTMRCQPILGHNTVFWYRQTMMQGLELLAYFRNRAPLDDSGMPKDRFSAEMPDATLATLKIQPSEPRDSAVYFCASGLVPMGGRSSYNEQFFGPGTRLTVL.

The rearrangement uses TRBV2 and TRBJ1-4; D possibly corresponds to TRBD1 (6 bases). The V gene's germline CDR1 is SNHLY and CDR2 FYNNEI. Trimming stripped 6 bases from V and 7 bases from J, with 18 bases between. The CDR3 is made up of 15 amino acids. This chain's CDR3 is CASRGQGRGVEKLFF. The CDR3 DNA follows: TGTGCCAGCAGGGGTCAGGGGCGAGGGGTTGAAAAACTGTTTTTT. The full variable domain, its missing parts supplied by reference TRBV2 and TRBJ1-4, is EPEVTQTPSHQVTQMGQEVILRCVPISNHLYFYWYRQILGQKVEFLVSFYNNEISEKSEIFDDQFSVERPDGSNFTLKIRSTKLEDSAMYFCASRGQGRGVEKLFFGSGTQLSVL.

The genes are TRBV6-5 and TRBJ1-5; 8 nucleotides line up with TRBD1. Germline CDR1 is MNHEY and CDR2 is SVGAGI. Germline trimming cut 5 bases from V and 3 bases from J; bases unmatched to any gene: 6. CDR3 length: 15 amino acids. CDR3 amino acids: CASSKQGANNQPQHF. CDR3 DNA: TGTGCCAGCAGTAAGCAGGGGGCGAACAATCAGCCCCAGCATTTT.

The chain has TRBV29-1 and TRBJ1-1, with D possibly TRBD1 on 6 matching bases. The CDR3 has 12 residues. Germline values: CDR1 SQVTM, CDR2 ANQGSEA. V dropped 6 bases and J dropped 7 bases, with 15 bases sitting between them. As DNA, the CDR3 is TGCAGCGTCGGACAGTTTCCGGGTGAAGCTTTCTTT. It specifies CSVGQFPGEAFF.

This clone was observed once. The chain joins TRBV15 to TRBJ1-1, with D unclear. The CDR3 covers 13 residues. V was cut by 2 bases and J by 10 bases, with 14 bases left in between. Looked up from germline, CDR1 is LNHNV and CDR2 is YYDKDF (reference sequence). The CDR3 loop is CATSRPDWRVAFF. In nucleotides, the CDR3 is TGTGCCACCAGCAGACCCGACTGGCGGGTAGCTTTCTTT. The full variable domain, completed using reference TRBV15 and TRBJ1-1, is DAMVIQNPRYQVTQFGKPVTLSCSQTLNHNVMYWYQQKSSQAPKLLFHYYDKDFNNEADTPDNFQSRRPNTSFCFLDIRSPGLGDTAMYLCATSRPDWRVAFFGQGTRLTVV.

The chain uses TRBV5-4 and TRBJ1-4; perhaps TRBD1 as D (5 bases). V lost 4 bases to trimming and J lost 5 bases, with 12 bases between them. CDR3 length equals 14 residues. Germline CDR1 is SGHNT and CDR2 is YYREEE (reference sequence). This chain's CDR3 is CASSPRPGNEKLFF. For the CDR3, the DNA is TGTGCCAGCAGCCCCCGGCCAGGGAATGAAAAACTGTTTTTT.

This rearrangement joins TRBV6-5 to TRBJ1-1; D possibly corresponds to TRBD1 (5 bases). The germline V gene has CDR1 MNHEY and CDR2 SVGAGI. Trimming pared 2 bases from V and 3 bases from J, leaving 7 bases between. The CDR3 length is 13 residues. CDR3 in DNA: TGTGCCAGCAGTTACCAGGGTGACACTGAAGCTTTCTTT. Its protein product is CASSYQGDTEAFF.

The count of this clone is one. The chain recombines TRBV11-2 with TRBJ1-3; the D is unclear. Trimming stripped 6 bases from V and 7 bases from J, with 13 bases between. Looked up from germline, CDR1 is SGHAT and CDR2 is FQNNGV. The CDR3 contains 13 residues. The CDR3 region is CASSLRVRNTIYF. For the CDR3, the DNA is TGTGCCAGCAGTTTAAGGGTGCGGAACACCATATATTTT.

This chain links TRBV7-2 with TRBJ1-1, with D uncertain. Per germline, CDR1 SGHTA and CDR2 FQGNSA. Trimming took off 4 bases at V and 1 base at J, with 7 bases between the two ends. This CDR3 spans 13 amino acids. The CDR3 nucleotides read TGTGCCAGCAGCTCCGGCCGGAACACTGAAGCTTTCTTT. It yields the protein CASSSGRNTEAFF.

This chain uses TRBV19 with TRBJ1-5; 10 bases map to TRBD1. CDR3 size: 14 residues. Germline lookup yields CDR1 LNHDA and CDR2 SQIVND (reference sequence). V lost 5 bases and J lost 9; bases outside the gene matches: 7. In nucleotides, the CDR3 is TGTGCCAGTAGTTTGGACAGGGGGAACCGGCCCCAGCATTTT. Protein sequence: CASSLDRGNRPQHF.

This clone has just one count. CDR3 DNA sequence: TGTGCCAGCAGTAGGGACAGGAACTATGGCTACACCTTC. The encoded protein is CASSRDRNYGYTF. This chain links TRBV28 with TRBJ1-2, with 8 bases matching TRBD1. The CDR3 sequence is 13 residues long. V shed 5 bases, J shed 2 bases, and the junction held 1 base outside the gene matches. CDR1 and CDR2 from the germline V gene are MDHEN and SYDVKM.

This rearrangement joins TRBV4-2 to TRBJ1-2, with 8 positions matching TRBD1. Germline assignment: CDR1 LGHNA and CDR2 YNFKEQ. V lost 3 bases to trimming and J lost 4 bases; unmatched junction nucleotides: 10. The CDR3 contains 16 residues. This CDR3 reads CASSQTGQGGFYGYTF. The CDR3 DNA is TGTGCCAGCAGCCAGACTGGACAGGGAGGATTCTATGGCTACACCTTC.

J is TRBJ2-7 and V is TRBV5-1; 7 bases are shared with TRBD1. Germline V gene sequence: CDR1 SGHRS, CDR2 YFSETQ. V lost 0 bases to trimming and J lost 2 bases; unmatched junction nucleotides: 2. The length of the CDR3 is 14 residues. The CDR3 is CASSLAQGAYEQYF. Written as DNA, the CDR3 is TGCGCCAGCAGCTTGGCCCAGGGGGCCTACGAGCAGTACTTC. The variable domain in full, completed from reference TRBV5-1 and TRBJ2-7, reads KAGVTQTPRYLIKTRGQQVTLSCSPISGHRSVSWYQQTPGQGLQFLFEYFSETQRNKGNFPGRFSGRQFSNSRSEMNVSTLELGDSALYLCASSLAQGAYEQYFGPGTRLTVT.

The J gene is TRBJ2-3, the V gene TRBV5-4, with TRBD1 as a possible D gene (5 bases). Trimming removed 1 base at V and 2 bases at J, with 8 bases between. CDR3 length: 14 residues. Germline CDR1 SGHNT, CDR2 YYREEE (reference sequence). DNA for the CDR3: TGTGCCAGCAGCTTGCAGGGAACCACAGATACGCAGTATTTT. It is translated as CASSLQGTTDTQYF.

The rearrangement links TRBV7-9 to TRBJ1-6; possible D gene TRBD1, 6 bases. The CDR3 has 15 residues. V was pared by 5 bases and J by 9 bases, with 17 bases between. Germline V gene lookup returns CDR1 SEHNR and CDR2 FQNEAQ (reference sequence). The CDR3 DNA sequence: TGTGCCAGCAGCCTGGGGGGGGCGTATGGTTCACCCCTCCACTTT. It specifies CASSLGGAYGSPLHF.

V gene TRBV2 combines with J gene TRBJ1-1; 7 bases are a match to TRBD1. Germline CDR1 is SNHLY and CDR2 is FYNNEI. CDR3 length: 15 amino acids. Trimming cost V 6 bases and J 0 bases; bases outside gene matches: 7. CDR3 DNA: TGTGCCAGCAGCAGACAGGGTCCGGTGAACACTGAAGCTTTCTTT. This sequence encodes CASSRQGPVNTEAFF.

The CDR3 sequence: CASSVGGTSGHHEQYF. The DNA of the CDR3 is TGTGCCAGCAGCGTAGGGGGGACTAGCGGGCACCACGAGCAGTACTTC. V and J are TRBV9 and TRBJ2-7, with TRBD2 matching 12 bases. Unmatched junction bases numbered 6, after V lost 0 bases and J lost 5 bases. CDR3 size: 16 residues. The germline V gene encodes CDR1 SGDLS and CDR2 YYNGEE. The full variable domain, with the rest looked up from reference TRBV9 and TRBJ2-7, is DSGVTQTPKHLITATGQRVTLRCSPRSGDLSVYWYQQSLDQGLQFLIQYYNGEERAKGNILERFSAQQFPDLHSELNLSSLELGDSALYFCASSVGGTSGHHEQYFGPGTRLTVT.

This chain joins TRBV28 and TRBJ1-5; D might be TRBD1 (5 bases). The CDR3 is 13 amino acids. From germline, CDR1 is MDHEN and CDR2 SYDVKM. Trimming took 4 bases from V and 7 from J, leaving 11 bases between them. CDR3: CASSSSGFQPQHF. The CDR3 DNA sequence: TGTGCCAGCAGTTCGTCAGGGTTCCAGCCCCAGCATTTT.